The source of this T cell receptor (beta chain) is a study of blood T cells in healthy people across ages. V was pared by 5 bases and J by 0 bases, with 26 bases between. The CDR3 consists of 19 residues. Germline CDR1 and CDR2: MNHNS and SASEGT. With a J-beta primer mix and a sample-barcoded 5' primer, a second PCR ran about 7 to 12 cycles. Per sample, CDR3-containing paired-end reads numbered at least 2.5 million. TCRdb reprocessed the 5' RACE reads via MiXCR and lists one record per CDR3 protein. The repertoire holds about 590,000 distinct CDR3 sequences, roughly 30% seen once, with more than 15% in the top ten.

Sequenced: blood. The receptor's source is a woman older than 75 in good health. This chain connects TRBV6-1 to TRBJ2-7, with TRBD2 as a possible D gene (6 bases). The CDR3 protein is CASSRIPNAGTEYSYEQYF. The CDR3 bases are TGTGCCAGCAGTCGCATCCCCAATGCCGGGACTGAATACTCCTACGAGCAGTACTTC.